This entry lists 4 T cell receptor beta chains sequenced from one sample in a study of TIL therapy for anti-PD-1-resistant metastatic lung cancer. This was the immunoSEQ v3 assay. The assay was immunoSEQ multiplex PCR, and TCRdb's table has in-frame clones only and misses some. The sample comprises approximately 18,000 clones, 83% of which are singletons, and about 2.2% rests with the top ten. Time point given: pre-treatment sample, taken before nivolumab and TIL therapy. The specimen comprised blood, sampled at baseline. These receptors originate from a person aged 25-79 years with non-small cell lung cancer.

The chain combines TRBV9 with TRBJ1-4; D remains ambiguous. V was pared by 4 bases and J by 0 bases, with 13 bases between. This CDR3 contains 16 residues. Germline V CDR1 and CDR2: SGDLS, YYNGEE. DNA of the CDR3: TGTGCCAGCAGCATAGACCTAGTTGCAACTAATGAAAAACTGTTTTTT. It codes for CASSIDLVATNEKLFF.

The V call is TRBV4-1, the J call TRBJ1-2, with D possibly matching TRBD1 (6 bases). The V end lost 5 bases, the J end lost 4 bases, and 14 bases lay between the germline ends. From germline, CDR1 is MGHRA and CDR2 YSYEKL. The CDR3 runs 14 residues. This CDR3 reads CASSDIDRIYGYTF. The CDR3 nucleotides read TGCGCCAGCAGCGACATTGACAGGATCTATGGCTACACCTTC.

The count of this clone is one. V usage is TRBV2 and J usage is TRBJ2-2; D call uncertain. Germline V gene sequence: CDR1 SNHLY, CDR2 FYNNEI. The length of the CDR3 is 14 residues. Trimming cost V 6 bases and J 4 bases, with 12 bases left between them. CDR3 DNA sequence: TGTGCCAGCAGAGGGCCCAGCCCCACCGGGGAGCTGTTTTTT. It specifies CASRGPSPTGELFF.

CDR3 nucleotides: TGTGCCATCAGTGAATTGAACAGGAGCTCCTACGAGCAGTACTTC. This translates into CAISELNRSSYEQYF. The rearrangement links TRBV10-3 to TRBJ2-7; D may be TRBD1 (5 bases). CDR1 and CDR2 from the germline V gene are ENHRY and SYGVKD. The V gene lost 3 bases and the J gene lost 0 bases, with 12 bases spanning the gap. The CDR3 has 15 amino acids.